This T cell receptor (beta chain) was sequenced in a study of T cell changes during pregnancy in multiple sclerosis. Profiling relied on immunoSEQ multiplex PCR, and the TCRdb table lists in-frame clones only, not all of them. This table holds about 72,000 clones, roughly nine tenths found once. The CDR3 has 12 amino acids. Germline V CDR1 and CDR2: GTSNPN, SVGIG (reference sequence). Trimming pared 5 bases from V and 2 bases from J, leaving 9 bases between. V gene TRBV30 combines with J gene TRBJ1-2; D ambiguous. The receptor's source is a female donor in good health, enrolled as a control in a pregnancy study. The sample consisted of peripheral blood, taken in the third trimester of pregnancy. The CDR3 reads CAWVGGNYGYTF. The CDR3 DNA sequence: TGTGCCTGGGTCGGCGGGAACTATGGCTACACCTTC. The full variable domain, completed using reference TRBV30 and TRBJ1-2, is SQTIHQWPATLVQPVGSPLSLECTVEGTSNPNLYWYRQAAGRGLQLLFYSVGIGQISSEVPQNLSASRPQDRQFILSSKKLLLSDSGFYLCAWVGGNYGYTFGSGTRLTVV.